The 32 T cell receptor beta chains below were found in one sample sequenced in a study of blood T cell repertoires in COVID-19. Measured with immunoSEQ multiplex PCR; TCRdb has only the in-frame clones, and not every one. The sample shows approximately 89,000 clones, 70% to 90% of them seen only once. Sequenced sample: peripheral blood. These receptors were taken from a woman aged 70 to 79 with acute or convalescent COVID-19.

The chain links TRBV5-1 to TRBJ1-3, with 9 bases aligning to TRBD1. Germline V lookup: CDR1 SGHRS, CDR2 YFSETQ. The V segment lost 2 bases and the J segment 8 bases; nucleotides outside the gene matches: 2. CDR3 size: 13 residues. CDR3 DNA: TGCGCCAGCAGCTTTAGGACAGGGGACACCATATATTTT. Its protein is CASSFRTGDTIYF.

This chain connects TRBV28 to TRBJ2-5; 7 nucleotides line up with TRBD1. The CDR3 consists of 12 residues. Looked up from germline, CDR1 is MDHEN and CDR2 is SYDVKM. Trimming removed 6 bases from V and 4 bases from J; junction bases left unmatched: 2. The CDR3 bases are TGTGCCAGCAGCTACAGGGGAGAGACCCAGTACTTC. It codes for CASSYRGETQYF.

This clone was counted a single time. This rearrangement joins TRBV7-9 to TRBJ2-3, with 10 bases that match TRBD2. With 7 bases clipped from V and 9 bases from J, the junction kept 13 bases outside the gene matches. The CDR3 covers 15 residues. Germline V gene sequence: CDR1 SEHNR, CDR2 FQNEAQ (reference sequence). The CDR3 DNA follows: TGTGCCAGCACCGGGACTAGCGTCCCGACAGCGACGCAGTATTTT. Residues: CASTGTSVPTATQYF.

This clone was picked up a small number of times. CDR3 in DNA: TGTGCCAGCAGCTTAACTAGCGGAGCTCAGTACTTC. It specifies CASSLTSGAQYF. The V and J genes are TRBV5-6 and TRBJ2-4, with 8 bases fitting TRBD2. The length of the CDR3 is 12 residues. V trimming: 2 bases; J trimming: 12 bases; junction bases outside the gene matches: 4. Germline CDR1 is SGHDT and CDR2 is YYEEEE.

This clone was detected only a few times. V usage is TRBV19 and J usage is TRBJ1-2; D is ambiguous. The V end was cut by 3 bases, the J end by 7 bases, with 18 bases between. There are 15 residues in the CDR3. CDR1 is LNHDA, CDR2 SQIVND, per germline (reference sequence). CDR3 in DNA: TGTGCCAGTAGTATGTCCCGTGCGGAGTCGGGTGGCTACACCTTC. It codes for CASSMSRAESGGYTF.

CDR3 sequence reads: CASSNGLDTDTQYF. CDR3 nucleotide sequence: TGTGCCAGCAGCAACGGACTAGACACAGATACGCAGTATTTT. The V call is TRBV7-7, the J call TRBJ2-3, with 7 bases fitting TRBD2. This CDR3 has 14 residues. Per the germline V gene, CDR1 is SSHAT and CDR2 is FNYEAQ (reference sequence). The V gene end was trimmed by 5 bases and the J gene end by 2 bases; junction bases not matched to a gene: 4.

The CDR3 nucleotides are TGTGCCAGCAGCTTAGGGACTAGCGGGACCTACGAGCAGTACGTC. This translates into CASSLGTSGTYEQYV. The chain recombines TRBV7-2 with TRBJ2-7; TRBD2 agrees at 12 bases. CDR1 and CDR2 (germline): SGHTA, FQGNSA. After removal of 1 base from V and 2 bases from J, the junction contained 0 bases not matched to a gene. The CDR3 totals 15 residues.

This chain joins TRBV24-1 and TRBJ1-5; 8 nucleotides line up with TRBD1. The CDR3 is made up of 16 amino acids. Germline V CDR1 and CDR2: KGHDR, SFDVKD. V was clipped by 7 bases and J by 6 bases; unmatched bases: 13. The CDR3 sequence: CATSSGRRTGLQPQHF. The CDR3 DNA reads TGTGCCACCAGCTCTGGGAGGCGGACAGGGCTTCAGCCCCAGCATTTT.

The J gene is TRBJ2-4, the V gene TRBV2; TRBD2 aligns across 12 bases. CDR3 length: 14 residues. Per germline, CDR1 SNHLY and CDR2 FYNNEI. Losses at the gene ends were 7 bases for V and 7 bases for J; bases not matched to a gene: 5. The CDR3 protein is CASTGLAGLNIQYF. CDR3 coding DNA: TGTGCCAGCACCGGACTAGCGGGACTGAACATTCAGTACTTC.

The chain employs TRBV5-1 and TRBJ2-3; TRBD2 agrees at 11 bases. The CDR3 is 15 amino acids. The V segment lost 4 bases and the J segment 2 bases; nucleotides outside the gene matches: 3. Germline CDR1 is SGHRS and CDR2 is YFSETQ. The CDR3 nucleotides are TGCGCCAGCAGCGCTAGCGGGGGGACCACAGATACGCAGTATTTT. Its protein product is CASSASGGTTDTQYF.

The V call is TRBV7-9, the J call TRBJ2-1; 12 bases fit TRBD2. V lost 1 base to trimming and J lost 7 bases; unmatched junction nucleotides: 2. The CDR3 spans 15 residues. Germline CDR1 and CDR2: SEHNR and FQNEAQ (reference sequence). The CDR3 nucleotides are TGTGCCAGCAGCTTAGGTACTAGCGGGAGGAATGAGCAGTTCTTC. Encoded protein: CASSLGTSGRNEQFF.

This rearrangement joins TRBV14 to TRBJ2-1; 10 positions agree with TRBD2. V lost 0 bases and J lost 3; bases outside the gene matches: 8. The germline gives CDR1 SGHDN, CDR2 FVKESK. The CDR3 has 18 residues. CDR3 amino acids: CASSQEQASGRGYNEQFF. The CDR3 nucleotides read TGTGCCAGCAGCCAAGAGCAAGCCAGCGGGAGGGGCTACAATGAGCAGTTCTTC. The entire variable domain, with the rest obtained from reference TRBV14 and TRBJ2-1, is as follows: EAGVTQFPSHSVIEKGQTVTLRCDPISGHDNLYWYRRVMGKEIKFLLHFVKESKQDESGMPNNRFLAERTGGTYSTLKVQPAELEDSGVYFCASSQEQASGRGYNEQFFGPGTRLTVL.

This rearrangement joins TRBV21-1 to TRBJ2-4; the table names TRBD2, a call not compared with the DNA. TRBV21-1 is classified as a pseudogene. The CDR3 runs to 16 residues. In DNA form, the CDR3 reads TGTGCCAGCAGCAGGTTGGGACTGCTAGCCAAAAACATTCAGTACTTC. This sequence encodes CASSRLGLLAKNIQYF.

This chain uses TRBV24-1 with TRBJ2-3; D call uncertain. V was cut by 9 bases and J by 1 base, with 16 bases left in between. The CDR3 consists of 15 residues. Per germline, CDR1 KGHDR and CDR2 SFDVKD. The CDR3 spells CATAQEGDRTDTQYF. CDR3 nucleotides: TGTGCCACCGCCCAGGAAGGCGACCGCACAGATACGCAGTATTTT.

This clone was seen once. This rearrangement joins TRBV7-9 to TRBJ1-4, with a weak D call TRBD1 (6 bases). V lost 4 bases, J lost 1 base, and 13 bases lay in between. The CDR3 spans 16 residues. Germline V gene lookup returns CDR1 SEHNR and CDR2 FQNEAQ (reference sequence). The CDR3 DNA reads as TGTGCCAGCAGCTACAAAACAGGGATAACTAATGAAAAACTGTTTTTT. Translating it yields CASSYKTGITNEKLFF.

The table lists this clone with a count of one. The genes are TRBV5-1 and TRBJ2-3; a possible D gene is TRBD1 (5 bases). Germline CDR1 reads SGHRS; CDR2 reads YFSETQ. This CDR3 comprises 15 residues. The V end was cut by 1 base, the J end by 3 bases, with 12 bases between. This chain's CDR3 is CASSLPTANTDTQYF. CDR3 bases: TGCGCCAGCAGCTTGCCGACAGCAAATACAGATACGCAGTATTTT.

The gene calls are TRBV19 and TRBJ1-2, with 8 positions matching TRBD1. The CDR3 has 15 amino acids. The V and J ends lost 6 bases and 4 bases, in that order; junction bases with no gene match: 10. CDR1 is LNHDA and CDR2 is SQIVND in the germline V gene (reference sequence). The CDR3 nucleotides are TGTGCCAGTAGGATCCCGGAGACAGGGGTCTATGGCTACACCTTC. Protein sequence: CASRIPETGVYGYTF.

This clone has only a few counts. The chain combines TRBV12-3 or TRBV12-4 with TRBJ2-7; possibly TRBD2 for D (5 bases). Deletions cut 6 bases from V and 3 bases from J, with 12 bases between. The CDR3 contains 13 residues. The CDR3 is CASSQDGDYEQYV. The CDR3 nucleotides read TGTGCCAGCAGCCAGGACGGGGACTACGAGCAGTACGTC.

In its sample, this clone was seen a few times. V is TRBV19 and J is TRBJ2-3; tentative D call: TRBD2 (6 bases). Trimming removed 8 bases from V and 4 bases from J, with 19 bases in between. CDR1 is LNHDA and CDR2 is SQIVND in the germline V gene (reference sequence). The CDR3 consists of 15 residues. CDR3 amino acids: CASRSGVGESDTQYF. The CDR3 region has the DNA TGTGCCAGTCGCTCGGGGGTAGGGGAGTCAGATACGCAGTATTTT.

This clone appeared once. This rearrangement joins TRBV5-8 to TRBJ2-1; 9 bases align to TRBD1. CDR1 and CDR2 (germline): SGHTS, YDEGEE. With V trimmed by 3 bases and J by 2 bases, 3 bases remained unmatched. The CDR3 runs 15 residues. The CDR3 spells CASSWGQGAYNEQFF. In DNA form, the CDR3 reads TGTGCCAGCAGCTGGGGACAGGGAGCCTACAATGAGCAGTTCTTC. The full variable domain, rest sourced from reference TRBV5-8 and TRBJ2-1, is EAGVTQSPTHLIKTRGQQATLRCSPISGHTSVYWYQQALGLGLQFLLWYDEGEERNRGNFPPRFSGRQFPNYSSELNVNALELEDSALYLCASSWGQGAYNEQFFGPGTRLTVL.

This clone has a single count. This sequence joins TRBV20-1 and TRBJ2-5; TRBD2 matches 8 bases. V dropped 3 bases and J dropped 2; count of bases not matched to a gene: 8. The CDR3 contains 15 residues. Germline V CDR1 and CDR2: DFQATT, SNEGSKA (reference sequence). The CDR3 sequence is CSASAGGRSQETQYF. CDR3 DNA: TGCAGTGCTAGTGCCGGCGGGAGGTCACAAGAGACCCAGTACTTC.

The chain joins TRBV13 to TRBJ2-7; tentatively, D is TRBD1 (6 bases). The CDR3 sequence is 14 residues long. The ends were cut back, 5 bases at V and 6 bases at J, with 17 bases in the middle. CDR1 and CDR2 (germline): PRHDT, FYEKMQ (reference sequence). The CDR3 sequence: CASSPYTGTGEQYV. CDR3 bases: TGTGCCAGCAGCCCGTACACAGGGACCGGCGAGCAGTACGTC.

The chain uses TRBV3-1 (or the pseudogene TRBV3-2) and TRBJ1-3; 12 bases are a match to TRBD1. V lost 3 bases and J lost 4; bases outside the gene matches: 4. There are 16 residues in the CDR3. The V gene's germline CDR1 is LGHDT and CDR2 YNNKEL (reference sequence). The CDR3 protein is CASSHGDRGLGNTIYF. Here the CDR3 DNA reads TGTGCCAGCAGCCATGGGGACAGGGGGCTCGGAAACACCATATATTTT.

The chain has TRBV30 and TRBJ1-1; D unresolved. V dropped 8 bases and J dropped 2 bases, with 21 bases sitting between them. The germline gives CDR1 GTSNPN, CDR2 SVGIG (reference sequence). CDR3 size: 15 residues. For the CDR3, the DNA is TGTGCCCGGGATTCTCGTGGTTCGGGAAACACTGAAGCTTTCTTT. Its translation: CARDSRGSGNTEAFF.

This clone showed up just a few times. The chain carries TRBV5-1 and TRBJ1-1; 8 bases are shared with TRBD1. The germline V gene encodes CDR1 SGHRS and CDR2 YFSETQ. Trimming removed 4 bases from V and 1 base from J; junction bases left unmatched: 6. The CDR3 sequence is 15 residues long. This CDR3 reads CASSQKTGANTEAFF. Here the CDR3 DNA reads TGCGCCAGCAGCCAGAAGACAGGGGCGAACACTGAAGCTTTCTTT. The whole variable domain, remainder taken from reference TRBV5-1 and TRBJ1-1, is KAGVTQTPRYLIKTRGQQVTLSCSPISGHRSVSWYQQTPGQGLQFLFEYFSETQRNKGNFPGRFSGRQFSNSRSEMNVSTLELGDSALYLCASSQKTGANTEAFFGQGTRLTVV.

In the case of this clone: The identical CDR3 is also encoded by other nucleotide sequences in the sample. The chain has TRBV30 and TRBJ1-1; TRBD1 agrees at 7 bases. The CDR3 is 13 residues long. V gave up 2 bases and J gave up 1 base; unmatched junction bases: 1. Germline V gene sequence: CDR1 GTSNPN, CDR2 SVGIG (reference sequence). CDR3 residues: CAWSRQGNTEAFF. CDR3 bases: TGTGCCTGGAGTAGACAGGGGAACACTGAAGCTTTCTTT.

This chain's CDR3 is CASSRNMGQGAIFTEAFF. DNA of the CDR3: TGTGCCAGCTCGCGGAATATGGGACAGGGGGCTATCTTCACTGAAGCTTTCTTT. V gene TRBV18 combines with J gene TRBJ1-1; TRBD1 matches 12 bases. This CDR3 is 18 amino acids long. CDR1 is KGHSH, CDR2 LQKENI, per germline. V was clipped by 6 bases and J by 4 bases; unmatched bases: 15.

This rearrangement joins TRBV28 to TRBJ2-7; TRBD1 agrees at 8 bases. Germline CDR1 is MDHEN and CDR2 is SYDVKM. The V segment lost 5 bases and the J segment 4 bases; nucleotides outside the gene matches: 7. The CDR3 is 14 amino acids. The CDR3 region is CASSRPGQVYEQYV. The CDR3 region has the DNA TGTGCCAGCAGTCGTCCGGGACAGGTGTACGAGCAGTACGTC.

This chain uses TRBV24-1 with TRBJ2-1; 12 bases line up with TRBD2. The CDR3 loop spans 16 amino acids. Germline V gene lookup returns CDR1 KGHDR and CDR2 SFDVKD. The V gene end was trimmed by 5 bases and the J gene end by 4 bases; junction bases not matched to a gene: 5. DNA of the CDR3: TGTGCCACCAGTGGACGGACTAGCGGGGCTTACAATGAGCAGTTCTTC. It is translated as CATSGRTSGAYNEQFF.

This chain links TRBV19 with TRBJ1-1, with D tentatively TRBD1 (5 bases). Trimming took 1 base from V and 1 from J, leaving 7 bases between them. There are 14 residues in the CDR3. Germline lookup yields CDR1 LNHDA and CDR2 SQIVND (reference sequence). The CDR3 reads CASSIVGGNTEAFF. CDR3 sequence (DNA): TGTGCCAGTAGTATAGTGGGGGGGAACACTGAAGCTTTCTTT.

The chain carries TRBV7-8 and TRBJ1-5; D might be TRBD1 (5 bases). From germline, CDR1 is SGHVS and CDR2 FQNEAQ. V dropped 0 bases and J dropped 4 bases, with 7 bases sitting between them. The CDR3 extends over 14 amino acids. The CDR3: CASSLAGGNQPQHF. The CDR3 DNA follows: TGTGCCAGCAGCTTAGCGGGGGGGAATCAGCCCCAGCATTTT.

This chain uses TRBV4-2 with TRBJ2-7; no clear D gene. V lost 0 bases to trimming and J lost 2 bases, with 11 bases between them. The CDR3 extends over 15 amino acids. From germline, CDR1 is LGHNA and CDR2 YNFKEQ. The CDR3 region has the DNA TGTGCCAGCAGCCAAGATTCTCTAGGAACCTACGAGCAGTACGTC. Protein sequence: CASSQDSLGTYEQYV.